This TCR beta chain was recovered during a study of technical replicates of blood from a handful of donors. V lost 1 base to trimming and J lost 5 bases; unmatched junction nucleotides: 12. The CDR3 consists of 19 residues. Germline V gene lookup returns CDR1 LNHDA and CDR2 SQIVND (reference sequence). The repertoire was sequenced with immunoSEQ multiplex PCR; TCRdb's copy has only in-frame clones and lacks some. The data show 79,000 or so clones, 85% to 95% seen once. The receptor was isolated from a human donor in good health. V usage is TRBV19 and J usage is TRBJ1-5; 12 bases map to TRBD1. The sample taken for sequencing was T cells isolated from PBMCs. The CDR3 DNA reads as TGTGCCAGTAGTATAGCACCTTACCGGGACAGGGGGCTCTATCAGCCCCAGCATTTT. This encodes CASSIAPYRDRGLYQPQHF.